This T cell receptor (beta chain) appears in the sequencing data of a study of T cells in localized non-small cell lung cancer. Broader study findings: Increased T cell density in blood showed an association with longer overall survival. Turning up in adjacent lung were a median roughly 62 of the top 100 tumor clones.

Sequencing used immunoSEQ multiplex PCR; TCRdb keeps in-frame clones, though not all of them. The top ten hold about 20% of the sample, which has about 59,000 clones, approximately 91% seen once. V gave up 5 bases and J gave up 5 bases; unmatched junction bases: 9. Per germline, CDR1 PRHDT and CDR2 FYEKMQ (reference sequence). The CDR3 contains 17 residues. This clone was picked up a small number of times. What it recognizes is unknown. The TCR sequence derives from a man aged 40-75 years with stage I lung adenocarcinoma. Sequencing used peripheral blood, obtained before any cancer treatment. The V call is TRBV13, the J call TRBJ2-1; the match to TRBD2 covers 13 bases. CDR3 bases: TGTGCCAGCAGCCGGGGACTAGCGGGACCTGTCAACAATGAGCAGTTCTTC. Protein sequence: CASSRGLAGPVNNEQFF.